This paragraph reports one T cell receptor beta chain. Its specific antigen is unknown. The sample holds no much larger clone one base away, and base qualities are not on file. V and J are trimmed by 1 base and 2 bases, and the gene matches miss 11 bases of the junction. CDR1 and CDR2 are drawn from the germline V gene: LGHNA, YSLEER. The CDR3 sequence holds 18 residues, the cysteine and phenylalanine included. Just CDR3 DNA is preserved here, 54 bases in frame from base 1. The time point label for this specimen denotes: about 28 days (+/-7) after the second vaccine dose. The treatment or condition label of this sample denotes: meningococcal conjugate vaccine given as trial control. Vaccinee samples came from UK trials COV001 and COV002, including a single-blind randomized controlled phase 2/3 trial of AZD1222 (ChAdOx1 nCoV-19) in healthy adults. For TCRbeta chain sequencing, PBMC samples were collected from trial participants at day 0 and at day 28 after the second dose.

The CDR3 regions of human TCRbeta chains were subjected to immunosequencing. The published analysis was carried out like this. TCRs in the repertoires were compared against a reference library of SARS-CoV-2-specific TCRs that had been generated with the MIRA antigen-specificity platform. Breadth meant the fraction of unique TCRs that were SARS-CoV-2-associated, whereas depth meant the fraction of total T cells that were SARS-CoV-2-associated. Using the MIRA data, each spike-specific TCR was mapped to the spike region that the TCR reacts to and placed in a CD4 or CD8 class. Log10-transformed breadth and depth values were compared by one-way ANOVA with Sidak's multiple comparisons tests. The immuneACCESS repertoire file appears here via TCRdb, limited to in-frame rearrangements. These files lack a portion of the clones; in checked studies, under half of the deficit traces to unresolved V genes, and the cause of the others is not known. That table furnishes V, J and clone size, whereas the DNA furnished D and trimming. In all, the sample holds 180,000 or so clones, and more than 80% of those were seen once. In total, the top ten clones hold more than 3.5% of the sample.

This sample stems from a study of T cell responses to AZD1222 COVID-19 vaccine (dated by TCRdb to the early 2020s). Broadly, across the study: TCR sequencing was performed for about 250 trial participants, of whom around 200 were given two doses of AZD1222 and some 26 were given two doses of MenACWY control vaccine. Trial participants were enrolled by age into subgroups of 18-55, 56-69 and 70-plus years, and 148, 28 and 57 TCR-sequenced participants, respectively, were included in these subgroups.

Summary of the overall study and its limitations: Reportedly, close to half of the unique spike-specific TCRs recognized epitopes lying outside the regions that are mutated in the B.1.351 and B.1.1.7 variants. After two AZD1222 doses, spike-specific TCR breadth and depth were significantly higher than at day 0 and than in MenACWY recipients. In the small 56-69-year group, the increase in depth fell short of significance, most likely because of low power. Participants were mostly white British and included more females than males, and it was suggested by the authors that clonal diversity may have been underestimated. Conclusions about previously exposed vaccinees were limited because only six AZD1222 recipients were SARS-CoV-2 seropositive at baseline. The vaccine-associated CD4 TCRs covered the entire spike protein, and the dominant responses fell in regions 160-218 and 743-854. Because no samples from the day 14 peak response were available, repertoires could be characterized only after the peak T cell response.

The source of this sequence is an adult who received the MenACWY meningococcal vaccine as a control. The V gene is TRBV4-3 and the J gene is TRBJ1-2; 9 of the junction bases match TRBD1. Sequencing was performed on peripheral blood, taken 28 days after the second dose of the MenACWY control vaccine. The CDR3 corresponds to CASSQGGGQGVSNYGYTF. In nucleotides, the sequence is TGCGCCAGCAGCCAAGGAGGGGGACAGGGAGTATCCAACTATGGCTACACCTTC.